The text below deals with one T cell receptor (beta chain). Its matching antigen is unknown. The germline CDR1 and CDR2 sequences are SEHNR and FQNEAQ (reference sequence). V was clipped by 0 bases and J by 9 bases, with 12 bases between them. The CDR3 consists of 14 residues. This entry is derived from a study of pediatric ulcerative colitis. Findings and limits, study-wide: Blood-rectal clonal overlap within each person was significantly higher in ulcerative colitis patients than controls. Substantially fewer templates came from a couple of patients' blood samples. Acute severe colitis showed lower rectal diversity from clonal expansions.

Blood was drawn at the time of colonoscopy. The data were produced by immunoSEQ multiplex PCR, yet TCRdb's version contains in-frame clones alone and is incomplete. The data contain tens of thousands of clones, 82% of them singletons. V is TRBV7-9 and J is TRBJ2-1; possibly TRBD2 for D (7 bases). The TCR sequence derives from a boy between 5 and 17 years old with severe ulcerative colitis. The sample comprised blood. CDR3 coding DNA: TGTGCCAGCAGCTTAGCGGGGGGGCGGTTTGAGCAGTTCTTC. Translation: CASSLAGGRFEQFF.